There are a few counts of the clone carrying this TCR beta chain. The data derive from a study of STAT5B mutations in CD4+ large granular lymphocyte leukemia. Study information: The CDR3 'QG' motif was associated with a particular HLA allele among healthy donors.

The CDR3 is 14 residues long. CDR1 SGHTA and CDR2 FQGNSA come from the germline V gene. The trim removed 5 bases at V and 3 bases at J, leaving 4 bases unmatched. In the original processing: The detection floor for productive clonotype frequency was 2.59 x 10-5. Sequencing used immunoSEQ multiplex PCR; TCRdb keeps in-frame clones, though not all of them. That table furnishes V, J and clone size, whereas the DNA furnished D and trimming. This table holds 30,000 to 40,000 clones, around 80% found once. The V gene is TRBV7-2, the J gene TRBJ2-5; 9 nucleotides match TRBD2. The sample taken for sequencing was CD4+ T cells from blood buffy coats. The sequence came from a human donor in good health. CDR3 nucleotide sequence: TGTGCCAGCAGCGTTAGCGGGGGTAAAGAGACCCAGTACTTC. Amino acids: CASSVSGGKETQYF.